Below, 9 T cell receptor beta chains from the same sample are listed, as sequenced in a study of T cell repertoires in cytomegalovirus infection. In TCRdb, the reads were re-called with MiXCR into one record per CDR3 protein. The sample shows 250,000 to 300,000 distinct CDR3 sequences, under 30% of them seen only once. The sequenced sample was PBMCs. All receptors come from a human donor in good health (CMV status not recorded). Some clones in this sample may be carry-over from other donors' samples.

Concerning this clonotype itself: A single base separates this from a much larger clone, so it may be a read error. The genes are TRBV7-2 and TRBJ2-1, with D maybe TRBD2 (6 bases). The CDR3 length is 15 residues. The germline V gene has CDR1 SGHTA and CDR2 FQGNSA. The V end lost 4 bases, the J end lost 1 base, and 11 bases lay between the germline ends. As DNA, the CDR3 is TGTGCCAGCAGCTCTCGACGGGGGTCCTACAATGAGCAGTTCTTC. Translated: CASSSRRGSYNEQFF. Full variable domain (remainder filled in from reference TRBV7-2 and TRBJ2-1): GAGVSQSPSNKVTEKGKDVELRCDPISGHTALYWYRQSLGQGLEFLIYFQGNSAPDKSGLPSDRFSAERTGGSVSTLTIQRTQQEDSAVYLCASSSRRGSYNEQFFGPGTRLTVL.

This clonotype was counted a few times. The chain links TRBV7-2 to TRBJ2-5; 7 nucleotides line up with TRBD2. Germline loops: CDR1 SGHTA, CDR2 FQGNSA. The CDR3 runs 13 residues. V gave up 4 bases and J gave up 5 bases; unmatched junction bases: 4. The CDR3 DNA is TGTGCCAGCAGCTCAAGCGGGACGGAGACCCAGTACTTC. Translation gives CASSSSGTETQYF.

The J gene is TRBJ2-5, the V gene TRBV5-1; D remains unclear. CDR3 length equals 14 residues. V was clipped by 4 bases and J by 3 bases, with 13 bases between them. Germline V lookup: CDR1 SGHRS, CDR2 YFSETQ. CDR3 DNA sequence: TGCGCCAGCAGCACTGGTGTAGGGAAAGAGACCCAGTACTTC. It translates to CASSTGVGKETQYF.

The chain employs TRBV28 and TRBJ2-1, with D perhaps matching TRBD1 or TRBD2 (5 bases each). The ends were cut back, 8 bases at V and 4 bases at J, with 12 bases in the middle. The length of the CDR3 is 13 residues. Germline V lookup: CDR1 MDHEN, CDR2 SYDVKM. The CDR3 is CASGGPPYNEQFF. CDR3 nucleotide sequence: TGTGCCAGCGGGGGTCCGCCATACAATGAGCAGTTCTTC. Full variable domain (rest looked up from reference TRBV28 and TRBJ2-1): DVKVTQSSRYLVKRTGEKVFLECVQDMDHENMFWYRQDPGLGLRLIYFSYDVKMKEKGDIPEGYSVSREKKERFSLILESASTNQTSMYLCASGGPPYNEQFFGPGTRLTVL.

V and J are TRBV7-4 and TRBJ1-1; D may be TRBD1 (5 bases). Looked up from germline, CDR1 is SGHVT and CDR2 is SQSDAQ. The CDR3 is 15 amino acids. Trimming removed 5 bases at V and 1 base at J, with 14 bases between. CDR3 residues: CASSRLGRGNTEAFF. The CDR3, as DNA: TGTGCCAGCAGCCGACTGGGAAGGGGGAACACTGAAGCTTTCTTT.

This clonotype was seen many times. V and J are TRBV7-2 and TRBJ1-1, with D uncertain. Germline lookup yields CDR1 SGHTA and CDR2 FQGNSA. The V end was cut by 1 base, the J end by 5 bases, with 8 bases between. The CDR3 sequence is 13 residues long. In DNA form, the CDR3 reads TGTGCCAGCAGCTTAGAGGTTTATACTGAAGCTTTCTTT. Protein product: CASSLEVYTEAFF. Together with reference TRBV7-2 and TRBJ1-1, the CDR3 gives the full variable domain: GAGVSQSPSNKVTEKGKDVELRCDPISGHTALYWYRQSLGQGLEFLIYFQGNSAPDKSGLPSDRFSAERTGGSVSTLTIQRTQQEDSAVYLCASSLEVYTEAFFGQGTRLTVV.

The chain has TRBV5-1 and TRBJ2-2; 9 bases agree with TRBD2. Germline trimming cut 4 bases from V and 4 bases from J; bases unmatched to any gene: 8. CDR1 is SGHRS, CDR2 YFSETQ, per germline. CDR3 length: 16 amino acids. The CDR3 DNA follows: TGCGCCAGCAGCCCACTAGCGGGCCAGGGCACCGGGGAGCTGTTTTTT. Translation: CASSPLAGQGTGELFF.

This clonotype showed up just a few times. The CDR3 coding sequence is TGTGCCAGCGGACAGGGGCCCTACGAGCAGTACTTC. It codes for CASGQGPYEQYF. This sequence joins TRBV6-6 and TRBJ2-7; 9 positions agree with TRBD1. This CDR3 is 12 amino acids long. Trimming cost V 8 bases and J 2 bases; bases outside gene matches: 1. Germline V CDR1 and CDR2: MNHNY, SVGAGI (reference sequence).

This clonotype was observed at least ten times. This chain joins TRBV7-2 and TRBJ2-3, with D uncertain. Germline loops: CDR1 SGHTA, CDR2 FQGNSA. Trimming removed 2 bases at V and 0 bases at J, with 6 bases between. The CDR3 has 14 residues. CDR3 DNA: TGTGCCAGCAGCTTACACCTGAGCACAGATACGCAGTATTTT. It encodes CASSLHLSTDTQYF. Looking up the rest from reference TRBV7-2 and TRBJ2-3 gives the full variable domain: GAGVSQSPSNKVTEKGKDVELRCDPISGHTALYWYRQSLGQGLEFLIYFQGNSAPDKSGLPSDRFSAERTGGSVSTLTIQRTQQEDSAVYLCASSLHLSTDTQYFGPGTRLTVL.